Sequencing of this TCR beta chain was carried out in a study of shared clonotypes between healthy human individuals. Study outcomes and limitations: A limitation of the genetic and exposure-history diversity represented arose from few donors. Non-shared clonotypes had lower generation probabilities than clonotypes shared by all four sorted-subset donors.

This clone was seen just once. Its antigen remains unknown. The naive CD8 population came from CD45RO-negative cells selected for CCR7, without terminally differentiated effector memory CD45RA+ cells. The assay used deep level. Assay used: immunoSEQ multiplex PCR; TCRdb lists only in-frame clones, some missing. In the table there are about 2 million clones, around 96% of which are singletons. The CDR3 is 11 amino acids. V lost 5 bases, J lost 8 bases, and 7 bases lay in between. The V gene's germline CDR1 is SGHAT and CDR2 FQNNGV. The sequence was collected from a man aged 18 to 35 in good health. Material: naive CD8+ T cells sorted from blood. The gene calls are TRBV11-2 and TRBJ2-1, with TRBD1 as a possible D gene (6 bases). The CDR3 DNA sequence: TGTGCCAGCAGCCCAGGGGATGAGCAGTTCTTC. Residues: CASSPGDEQFF.